This T cell receptor beta chain is drawn from a study of T cells after yellow fever vaccination. The J segment lost 4 bases and the V segment lost 0 bases, leaving 7 bases of the junction unmatched. CDR1 is SGHRS and CDR2 is YFSETQ in the germline V gene. CDR3 size: 17 residues. This clonotype showed up many times. TCRdb used MiXCR to reprocess the 5' RACE reads, holding one entry per CDR3 protein. In the table there are about 260,000 distinct CDR3 sequences, about 5.2% of which are singletons. The chain has TRBV5-1 and TRBJ2-1; 10 nucleotides line up with TRBD2. This receptor was taken from a man younger than 30 who received the YFV17D yellow fever vaccine. The sequenced sample was CD4+ T cells sorted from PBMCs, obtained on the day of the yellow fever booster vaccination. CDR3 residues: CASSLAASGGIYNEQFF. CDR3 DNA: TGCGCCAGCAGCTTGGCGGCTAGCGGGGGAATTTACAATGAGCAGTTCTTC.